What follows are 10 T cell receptor beta chains derived from one specimen sequenced in a study of vaccination and CD4 T cells after COVID-19. Treatment given: roughly ten-day PBMC culture with coronavirus spike peptide pools or control peptides (ViraFEST assay). The Oncomine TCR Beta short-read assay sequenced DNA from cultured CD4+ T cells. From the PCR reads, TCRdb called clonotypes with MiXCR, one entry per CDR3 protein. The data hold roughly 7,000 distinct CDR3 sequences, with 73% observed a single time. No antigens are known for them. The specimen was CD4+ T cells from blood, cultured in vitro. These receptors all come from a human donor who had recovered from COVID-19.

The chain recombines TRBV20-1 with TRBJ2-1; 11 bases map to TRBD2. The CDR3 has 14 amino acids. The junction had 5 bases not matched to a gene; V was cut back by 1 base and J by 9 bases. Germline V gene sequence: CDR1 DFQATT, CDR2 SNEGSKA (reference sequence). CDR3 amino acids: CSARGLAGTGEQFF. The CDR3 DNA is TGCAGTGCTAGAGGACTAGCGGGGACAGGTGAGCAGTTCTTC.

The chain employs TRBV28 and TRBJ1-4, with TRBD1 identical over 10 bases. J lost 7 bases, V lost 6 bases, and 8 bases had no gene match. The CDR3 covers 15 residues. Germline values: CDR1 MDHEN, CDR2 SYDVKM. CDR3 coding DNA: TGTGCCAGCAGCCACCGACAGGGGGCATTTGAAAAACTGTTTTTT. Residues: CASSHRQGAFEKLFF.

The chain combines TRBV20-1 with TRBJ2-7; no clear D. This CDR3 is built from 11 residues. CDR1 is DFQATT, CDR2 SNEGSKA, per germline (reference sequence). Trimming shortened V by 7 bases and J by 5 bases, and 12 bases separated the two germline ends. The CDR3: CSVGRSNEQYF. CDR3 coding DNA: TGCAGTGTGGGCAGGTCAAACGAGCAGTACTTC.

This chain's CDR3 is CASSLVLYEQYF. CDR3 bases: TGTGCCAGCAGCTTGGTCCTCTACGAGCAGTACTTC. This sequence joins TRBV7-2 and TRBJ2-7; no clear D gene. Germline CDR1 SGHTA, CDR2 FQGNSA. The CDR3 has 12 amino acids. V gave up 3 bases and J gave up 3 bases, with 6 bases separating them.

This rearrangement joins TRBV2 to TRBJ1-5; D is unclear. The CDR3 loop spans 13 amino acids. CDR1 is SNHLY, CDR2 FYNNEI, per germline. The V end was cut by 4 bases, the J end by 5 bases, with 9 bases between. The DNA for the CDR3 is TGTGCCAGCAGTGTCAATATGTATCAGCCCCAGCATTTT. Its protein is CASSVNMYQPQHF.

This chain links TRBV7-2 with TRBJ1-5; D is perhaps TRBD1 (5 bases). In germline, CDR1 is SGHTA, CDR2 FQGNSA. Trimming pared 4 bases from V and 0 bases from J, leaving 7 bases between. The CDR3 has 14 residues. Here the CDR3 reads CASSSQGSNQPQHF. The CDR3 nucleotides read TGTGCCAGCAGCTCCCAGGGTAGCAATCAGCCCCAGCATTTT.

This chain links TRBV12-3 or TRBV12-4 with TRBJ1-2, with 10 positions matching TRBD1. Trimming took 6 bases from V and 8 from J; bases not matched to a gene: 18. This CDR3 has 17 residues. CDR3 bases: TGTGCCAGCAGCCCGATTGGTTCAGGGACAGGGGTCCTGGGCTACACCTTC. It encodes CASSPIGSGTGVLGYTF.

The chain couples TRBV7-6 to TRBJ2-5; 8 bases fit TRBD2. Germline-derived CDR1 and CDR2 are SGHVS and FNYEAQ. With 0 bases clipped from V and 5 bases from J, the junction kept 5 bases outside the gene matches. The CDR3 totals 15 residues. CDR3: CASSLAGGRSETQYF. The CDR3 coding sequence is TGTGCCAGCAGCTTAGCGGGCGGGAGGAGTGAGACCCAGTACTTC. The whole variable domain, remainder taken from reference TRBV7-6 and TRBJ2-5, is GAGVSQSPRYKVTKRGQDVALRCDPISGHVSLYWYRQALGQGPEFLTYFNYEAQQDKSGLPNDRFSAERPEGSISTLTIQRTEQRDSAMYRCASSLAGGRSETQYFGPGTRLLVL.

The chain is built from TRBV11-2 and TRBJ2-1; D gene ambiguous. V was clipped by 2 bases and J by 9 bases, with 8 bases between them. From germline, CDR1 is SGHAT and CDR2 FQNNGV. The CDR3 spans 12 residues. CDR3 DNA: TGTGCCAGCAGCTTAAGAGGAATTGAGCAGTTCTTC. It translates to CASSLRGIEQFF.

This clonotype was counted between two and nine times. The chain carries TRBV6-5 and TRBJ2-7; 8 nucleotides line up with TRBD2. CDR1 is MNHEY and CDR2 is SVGAGI in the germline V gene. The length of the CDR3 is 13 residues. The V segment lost 4 bases and the J segment 5 bases; nucleotides outside the gene matches: 4. The CDR3 loop reads CASSSTSGNEQYF. The CDR3 DNA reads as TGTGCCAGCAGTTCTACTAGCGGAAACGAGCAGTACTTC.